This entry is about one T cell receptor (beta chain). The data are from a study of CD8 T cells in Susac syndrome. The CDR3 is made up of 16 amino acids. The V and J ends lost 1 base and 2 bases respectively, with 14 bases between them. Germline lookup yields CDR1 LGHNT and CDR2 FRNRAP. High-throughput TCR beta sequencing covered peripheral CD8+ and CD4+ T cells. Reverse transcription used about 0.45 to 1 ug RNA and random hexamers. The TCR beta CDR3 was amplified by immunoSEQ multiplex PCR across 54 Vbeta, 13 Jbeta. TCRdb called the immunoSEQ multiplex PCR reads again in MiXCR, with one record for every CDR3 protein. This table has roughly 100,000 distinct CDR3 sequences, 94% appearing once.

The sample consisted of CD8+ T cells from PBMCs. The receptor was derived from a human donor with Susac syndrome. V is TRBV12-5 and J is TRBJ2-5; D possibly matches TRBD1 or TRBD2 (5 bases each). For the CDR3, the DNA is TGTGCTAGTGGTTTGGGGGACGGACAAGATCAAGAGACCCAGTACTTC. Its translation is CASGLGDGQDQETQYF.